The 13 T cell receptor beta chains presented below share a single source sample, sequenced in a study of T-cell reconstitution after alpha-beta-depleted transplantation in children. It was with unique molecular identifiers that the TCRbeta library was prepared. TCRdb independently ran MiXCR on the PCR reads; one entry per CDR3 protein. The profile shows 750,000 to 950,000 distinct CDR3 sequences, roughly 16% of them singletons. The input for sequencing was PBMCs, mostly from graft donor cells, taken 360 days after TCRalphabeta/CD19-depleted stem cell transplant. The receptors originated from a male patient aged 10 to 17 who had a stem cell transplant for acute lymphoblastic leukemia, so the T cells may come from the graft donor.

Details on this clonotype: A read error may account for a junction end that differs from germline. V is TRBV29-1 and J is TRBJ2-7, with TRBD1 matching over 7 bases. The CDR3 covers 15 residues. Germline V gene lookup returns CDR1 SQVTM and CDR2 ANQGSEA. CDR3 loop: CSVEDRANSVGEQYF. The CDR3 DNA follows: TGCAGCGTCGAAGACAGGGCTAACTCTGTGGGGGAGCAGTACTTC.

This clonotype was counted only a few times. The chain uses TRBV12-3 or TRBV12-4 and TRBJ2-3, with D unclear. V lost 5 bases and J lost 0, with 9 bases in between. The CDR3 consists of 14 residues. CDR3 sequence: CASSTRRSTDTQYF. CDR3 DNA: TGTGCCAGCAGTACCCGACGGAGCACAGATACGCAGTATTTT.

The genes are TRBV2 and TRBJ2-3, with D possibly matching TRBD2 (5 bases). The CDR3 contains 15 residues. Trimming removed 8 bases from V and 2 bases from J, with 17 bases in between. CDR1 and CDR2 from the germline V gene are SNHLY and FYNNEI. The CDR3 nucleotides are TGTGCCAGCCGGCCCCGACGGACTTTCACAGATACGCAGTATTTT. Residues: CASRPRRTFTDTQYF. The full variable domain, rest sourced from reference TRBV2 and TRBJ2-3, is EPEVTQTPSHQVTQMGQEVILRCVPISNHLYFYWYRQILGQKVEFLVSFYNNEISEKSEIFDDQFSVERPDGSNFTLKIRSTKLEDSAMYFCASRPRRTFTDTQYFGPGTRLTVL.

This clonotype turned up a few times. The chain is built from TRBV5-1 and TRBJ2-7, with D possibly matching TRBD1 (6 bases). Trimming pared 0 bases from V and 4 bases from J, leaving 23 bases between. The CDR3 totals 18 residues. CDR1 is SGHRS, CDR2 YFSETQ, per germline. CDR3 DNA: TGCGCCAGCAGCTTGGGTCGACTCAGGGGAAGGGTTATTTACGAGCAGTACTTC. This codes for CASSLGRLRGRVIYEQYF.

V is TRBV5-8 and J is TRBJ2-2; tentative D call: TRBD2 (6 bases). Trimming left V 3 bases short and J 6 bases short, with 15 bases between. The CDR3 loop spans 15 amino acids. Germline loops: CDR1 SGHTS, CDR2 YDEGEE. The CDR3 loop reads CASSWGTPLPGELFF. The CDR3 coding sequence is TGTGCCAGCAGCTGGGGGACTCCCCTTCCCGGGGAGCTGTTTTTT.

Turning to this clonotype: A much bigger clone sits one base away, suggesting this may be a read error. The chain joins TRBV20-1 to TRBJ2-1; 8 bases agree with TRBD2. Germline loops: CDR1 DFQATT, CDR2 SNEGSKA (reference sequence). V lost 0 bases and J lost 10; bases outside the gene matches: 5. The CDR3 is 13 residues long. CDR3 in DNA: TGCAGTGCTAGAGATTCTAGCGGGTTGGAGCAGTTCTTC. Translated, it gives CSARDSSGLEQFF.

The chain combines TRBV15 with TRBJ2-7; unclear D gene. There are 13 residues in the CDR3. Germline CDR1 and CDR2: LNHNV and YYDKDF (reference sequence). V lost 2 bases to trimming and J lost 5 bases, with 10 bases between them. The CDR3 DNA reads TGTGCCACCAGCAGATACTTGGGCGACGAGCAGTACTTC. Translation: CATSRYLGDEQYF.

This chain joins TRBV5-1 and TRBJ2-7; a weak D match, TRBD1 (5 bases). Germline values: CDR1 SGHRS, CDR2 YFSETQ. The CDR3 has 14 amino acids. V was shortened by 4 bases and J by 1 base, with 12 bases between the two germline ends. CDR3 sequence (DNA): TGCGCCAGCAGCACCCAGGGTGAGTCCTACGAGCAGTACTTC. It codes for CASSTQGESYEQYF.

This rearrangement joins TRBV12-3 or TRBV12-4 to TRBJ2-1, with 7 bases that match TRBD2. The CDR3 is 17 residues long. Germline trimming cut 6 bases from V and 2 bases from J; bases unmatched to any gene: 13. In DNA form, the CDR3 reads TGTGCCAGCAGCCCCCCCCGAAGCGGGATCACCTACAATGAGCAGTTCTTC. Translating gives CASSPPRSGITYNEQFF.

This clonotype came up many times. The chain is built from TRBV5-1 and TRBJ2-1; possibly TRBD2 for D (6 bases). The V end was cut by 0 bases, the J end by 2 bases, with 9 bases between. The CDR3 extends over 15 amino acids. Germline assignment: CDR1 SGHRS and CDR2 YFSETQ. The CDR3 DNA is TGCGCCAGCAGCTTGGGGCGGGAACCCTACAATGAGCAGTTCTTC. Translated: CASSLGREPYNEQFF.

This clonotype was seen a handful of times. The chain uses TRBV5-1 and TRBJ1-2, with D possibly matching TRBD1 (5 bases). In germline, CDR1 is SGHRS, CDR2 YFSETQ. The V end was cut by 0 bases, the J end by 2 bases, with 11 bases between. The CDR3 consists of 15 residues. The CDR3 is CASSLAKGHNYGYTF. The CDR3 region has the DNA TGCGCCAGCAGCTTGGCCAAGGGGCACAACTATGGCTACACCTTC.

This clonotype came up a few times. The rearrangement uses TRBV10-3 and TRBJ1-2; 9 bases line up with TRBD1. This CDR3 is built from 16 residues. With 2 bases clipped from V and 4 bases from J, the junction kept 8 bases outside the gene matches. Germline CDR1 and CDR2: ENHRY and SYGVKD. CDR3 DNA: TGTGCCATCAGTGAGCCGGGACAGGGTTTGACCTATGGCTACACCTTC. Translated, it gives CAISEPGQGLTYGYTF.

CDR3 amino acids: CASSILEWLSYNEQFF. CDR3 DNA: TGTGCCAGCAGCATCCTCGAGTGGTTGTCCTACAATGAGCAGTTCTTC. V is TRBV5-6 and J is TRBJ2-1; D is unresolved. The V gene lost 4 bases and the J gene lost 1 base, with 15 bases spanning the gap. Germline V gene sequence: CDR1 SGHDT, CDR2 YYEEEE. This CDR3 contains 16 residues.